The clone carrying this T cell receptor (beta chain) was seen only a few times. This specimen comes from a study of blood T cells in healthy people across ages. The CDR3 spans 14 residues. The ends lost 3 bases at V and 6 bases at J; junction bases unmatched: 8. Germline values: CDR1 DFQATT, CDR2 SNEGSKA (reference sequence). Primed by a sample-barcoded 5' primer and a J-beta primer mix, a second PCR proceeded for 7 to 11 cycles. Each CDR3 protein is one row after TCRdb ran MiXCR on the 5' RACE reads. Here the sample spans over 1,500,000 distinct CDR3 sequences, more than 35% being singletons. This sequence was found in a human donor in good health. Sequenced sample: blood. The chain employs TRBV20-1 and TRBJ2-1; 7 bases match TRBD1. The CDR3 sequence is CSASFDRALNEQFF. The CDR3 DNA is TGCAGTGCTAGCTTTGACAGGGCTCTCAATGAGCAGTTCTTC.